This T cell receptor (beta chain) derives from a study of neurological immune-mediated disorders. Study-wide points: When the repertoires were grouped phylogenetically, those of 18 of the 34 multiple sclerosis patients came together in a single cluster of related CDR3 sequences, which points to a possible repertoire-level signature. Healthy controls had more TCR clonal expansion than multiple sclerosis, which showed the least, whereas HTLV-1-associated myelopathy showed the most.

There are many counts of this clonotype. Antigen: not known. The cDNA was synthesized by means of template-switch 5'RACE, which was carried out with 10-nucleotide random UMIs. TCRdb re-called the 5' RACE reads with MiXCR, one entry per CDR3 protein. The sample lists 55,000 or so distinct CDR3 sequences; around 4.2% were seen once. Germline CDR1 is MNHEY and CDR2 is SMNVEV (reference sequence). V shed 2 bases and J 3 bases; nucleotides not matched to a gene: 4. CDR3 length: 15 residues. The unsorted libraries were generated from a total of 2 million PBMCs, which had been stored in RNAlater at -80 C. The chain carries TRBV27 and TRBJ2-1; 7 bases line up with TRBD2. This receptor was obtained from a man aged 50-60 years with multiple sclerosis. Specimen: PBMCs. CDR3: CASSLRGGLYNEQFF. The CDR3 DNA reads as TGTGCCAGCAGTTTACGCGGGGGTCTCTACAATGAGCAGTTCTTC.